One sample yielded the 21 T cell receptor beta chains listed below, sequenced in a study of cytomegalovirus exposure and HLA in healthy donors. The PCR used 60 Vbeta and 13 Jbeta primers. TCRdb's table, derived via immunoSEQ multiplex PCR, lists solely in-frame clones and lacks some. The table shows 170,000 or so clones, with approximately 84% occurring only once. Sequenced input: PBMCs. The source of these receptors is a girl aged 10 to 17 in good health and CMV-seropositive.

The chain recombines TRBV6-9 with TRBJ1-4, with TRBD1 matching 10 bases. The V gene's germline CDR1 is MNHGY and CDR2 SVAAGI. There are 19 residues in the CDR3. J lost 0 bases, V lost 5 bases, and 12 bases had no gene match. CDR3 sequence: CASSPERRDRGTTNEKLFF. As DNA, the CDR3 is TGTGCCAGCAGTCCCGAGCGCCGGGACAGGGGAACAACTAATGAAAAACTGTTTTTT.

This chain joins TRBV4-1 and TRBJ2-7, with 9 positions matching TRBD1. V gave up 4 bases and J gave up 6 bases; unmatched junction bases: 4. The length of the CDR3 is 13 residues. Per the germline V gene, CDR1 is MGHRA and CDR2 is YSYEKL. Written as DNA, the CDR3 is TGCGCCAGCAGCCTGGGGACAGGGAGCGAGCAGTACTTC. Amino acids: CASSLGTGSEQYF.

The chain has TRBV6-5 and TRBJ1-2; TRBD1 matches at 8 bases. After removal of 6 bases from V and 6 bases from J, the junction contained 3 bases not matched to a gene. Germline CDR1 is MNHEY and CDR2 is SVGAGI. CDR3 size: 12 residues. CDR3: CASSRGQDGYTF. As DNA, the CDR3 is TGTGCCAGCAGCAGGGGGCAGGATGGCTACACCTTC.

The rearrangement uses TRBV6-5 and TRBJ1-2; 7 positions match TRBD1. The V segment lost 6 bases and the J segment 8 bases; nucleotides outside the gene matches: 12. The CDR3 is 14 amino acids. Germline V gene sequence: CDR1 MNHEY, CDR2 SVGAGI. Here the CDR3 DNA reads TGTGCCAGCAGCATTCGACAGGGAAAGTGGGGCTACACCTTC. Residues: CASSIRQGKWGYTF.

This clone appeared once. J is TRBJ1-2 and V is TRBV29-1; D remains ambiguous. From germline, CDR1 is SQVTM and CDR2 ANQGSEA. V lost 0 bases and J 5 bases, leaving 7 bases between the germline ends. This CDR3 contains 12 residues. Here the CDR3 DNA reads TGCAGCGTTGAAGATAAGAGATATGGCTACACCTTC. It is translated as CSVEDKRYGYTF.

The V gene is TRBV6-5, the J gene TRBJ1-1; no definite D call. The V end lost 5 bases, the J end lost 2 bases, and 15 bases lay between the germline ends. CDR1 MNHEY and CDR2 SVGAGI come from the germline V gene. CDR3 length: 15 residues. CDR3 nucleotide sequence: TGTGCCAGCAGTCCTCCTTATGGGAGTAACACTGAAGCTTTCTTT. It is translated as CASSPPYGSNTEAFF.

This clone was detected once. This sequence joins TRBV29-1 and TRBJ1-1, with TRBD1 matching over 8 bases. CDR3 size: 13 residues. The trim removed 6 bases at V and 1 base at J, leaving 4 bases unmatched. Germline assignment: CDR1 SQVTM and CDR2 ANQGSEA. CDR3 loop: CSVGTGGNTEAFF. The CDR3 DNA reads as TGCAGCGTGGGGACAGGAGGGAACACTGAAGCTTTCTTT.

This clone has just a few counts. The rearrangement uses TRBV15 and TRBJ1-5; D may be TRBD1 (5 bases). This CDR3 has 19 amino acids. Germline V gene data show CDR1 as LNHNV and CDR2 as YYDKDF (reference sequence). The germline V and J ends were trimmed by 4 bases and 0 bases, with 22 bases remaining between them. The CDR3 region is CATSKLGRGGTNSNQPQHF. The CDR3 nucleotides are TGTGCCACCAGCAAATTGGGGAGGGGAGGTACGAATAGCAATCAGCCCCAGCATTTT.

V usage is TRBV12-5 and J usage is TRBJ2-7; D may be TRBD2 (5 bases). This CDR3 comprises 12 residues. V was clipped by 1 base and J by 6 bases, with 7 bases between them. The germline gives CDR1 LGHNT, CDR2 FRNRAP. CDR3 protein: CASGLGRGEQYF. For the CDR3, the DNA is TGTGCTAGTGGTTTGGGTCGGGGCGAGCAGTACTTC.

This clone has a single count. The rearrangement joins TRBV6-5 to TRBJ1-2, with 9 nucleotides matching TRBD1. V dropped 2 bases and J dropped 4; count of bases not matched to a gene: 8. The CDR3 runs 16 residues. Germline V gene lookup returns CDR1 MNHEY and CDR2 SVGAGI. Here the CDR3 reads CASSYAPGQGGYGYTF. The DNA for the CDR3 is TGTGCCAGCAGTTACGCCCCGGGACAGGGAGGCTATGGCTACACCTTC.

The rearrangement uses TRBV5-5 and TRBJ1-6; 11 bases fit TRBD1. After removal of 2 bases from V and 7 bases from J, the junction contained 11 bases not matched to a gene. The CDR3 is 18 amino acids. Germline V gives CDR1 SGHKS, CDR2 YYEKEE (reference sequence). CDR3 residues: CASSFAGTGGVINSPLHF. DNA for the CDR3: TGTGCCAGCAGCTTCGCCGGGACAGGGGGAGTAATAAATTCACCCCTCCACTTT.

The table lists this clone with a few counts. The chain joins TRBV19 to TRBJ2-2; 8 bases map to TRBD2. After removal of 3 bases from V and 4 bases from J, the junction contained 10 bases not matched to a gene. The germline gives CDR1 LNHDA, CDR2 SQIVND (reference sequence). The CDR3 length is 17 residues. Here the CDR3 reads CASSITIIAGITGELFF. The CDR3 nucleotides read TGTGCCAGTAGTATCACCATAATAGCGGGGATCACCGGGGAGCTGTTTTTT.

V gene TRBV19 combines with J gene TRBJ1-6; TRBD1 might be the D (5 bases). The CDR3 covers 13 residues. Germline CDR1 LNHDA, CDR2 SQIVND (reference sequence). The ends were cut back, 6 bases at V and 5 bases at J, with 8 bases in the middle. The CDR3 is CASRGGNNSPLHF. In DNA form, the CDR3 reads TGTGCCAGTAGGGGGGGAAATAATTCACCCCTCCACTTT.

The chain recombines TRBV2 with TRBJ1-1, with D possibly TRBD1 on 6 matching bases. Per the germline V gene, CDR1 is SNHLY and CDR2 is FYNNEI. The CDR3 extends over 15 amino acids. Trimming cost V 11 bases and J 3 bases, with 22 bases left between them. DNA of the CDR3: TGTGCCTGCGGTCCCGTAACAGGGTGGGACACTGAAGCTTTCTTT. Translated, it gives CACGPVTGWDTEAFF.

This chain connects TRBV6-5 to TRBJ1-4; 8 bases map to TRBD1. Germline values: CDR1 MNHEY, CDR2 SVGAGI. The CDR3 has 16 amino acids. Trimming cost V 0 bases and J 8 bases; bases outside gene matches: 8. CDR3 sequence: CASSYSIATGVEKLFF. CDR3 bases: TGTGCCAGCAGTTACTCGATCGCGACAGGGGTCGAAAAACTGTTTTTT.

The V and J genes are TRBV5-4 and TRBJ1-4, with unresolved D. This CDR3 has 12 amino acids. Germline V CDR1 and CDR2: SGHNT, YYREEE (reference sequence). V lost 3 bases and J 5 bases, leaving 5 bases between the germline ends. CDR3 sequence: CASSSPNEKLFF. CDR3 DNA sequence: TGTGCCAGCAGCTCCCCAAATGAAAAACTGTTTTTT.

This chain joins TRBV2 and TRBJ2-1; 11 nucleotides line up with TRBD2. In germline, CDR1 is SNHLY, CDR2 FYNNEI. With V trimmed by 0 bases and J by 4 bases, 5 bases remained unmatched. The CDR3 totals 17 residues. CDR3: CASSEASLAGGYNEQFF. CDR3 in DNA: TGTGCCAGCAGTGAAGCGAGTCTAGCGGGGGGTTACAATGAGCAGTTCTTC.

The chain carries TRBV6-6 and TRBJ2-3; TRBD2 agrees at 8 bases. J lost 4 bases, V lost 6 bases, and 9 bases had no gene match. The V gene's germline CDR1 is MNHNY and CDR2 SVGAGI (reference sequence). The CDR3 spans 15 residues. The CDR3 coding sequence is TGTGCCAGCAGCCCCCGGGGGGGAGCCCCAGATACGCAGTATTTT. Amino acid sequence: CASSPRGGAPDTQYF.

The chain combines TRBV4-2 with TRBJ1-1; no clear D gene. Trimming removed 0 bases from V and 4 bases from J, with 6 bases in between. Germline CDR1 LGHNA, CDR2 YNFKEQ. The length of the CDR3 is 13 residues. The CDR3 sequence: CASSQEYRTEAFF. The CDR3 DNA sequence: TGTGCCAGCAGCCAAGAATATCGCACTGAAGCTTTCTTT.

This rearrangement joins TRBV2 to TRBJ1-4; tentatively, D is TRBD1 (6 bases). CDR1 is SNHLY and CDR2 is FYNNEI in the germline V gene. The CDR3 is 13 residues long. The ends were cut back, 11 bases at V and 2 bases at J, with 12 bases in the middle. The CDR3 DNA sequence: TGTGCCGGTAACAGGGTGACTAATGAAAAACTGTTTTTT. This gives the protein CAGNRVTNEKLFF.

The chain is built from TRBV10-3 and TRBJ1-1, with TRBD1 matching over 9 bases. This CDR3 contains 16 residues. Trimming cost V 6 bases and J 1 base; bases outside gene matches: 9. Germline lookup yields CDR1 ENHRY and CDR2 SYGVKD. CDR3 in DNA: TGTGCCATCAGAAGCTTCGGGACAGGGCGGAACACTGAAGCTTTCTTT. It codes for CAIRSFGTGRNTEAFF.